Listed here are 19 T cell receptor beta chains from one sample, sequenced in a study of blood T cell repertoires in COVID-19. The table came from immunoSEQ multiplex PCR; TCRdb's copy has only in-frame clones and leaves some out. The repertoire has some 450,000 clones, 70% to 90% of them found once; the top ten carry more than 0.7%. Sample: peripheral blood. The receptors stem from a man in his late teens or twenties with COVID-19, enrolled during active disease.

V is TRBV5-4 and J is TRBJ2-3; 7 bases match TRBD1. Unmatched junction bases numbered 10, after V lost 4 bases and J lost 2 bases. This CDR3 comprises 16 residues. Germline V gives CDR1 SGHNT, CDR2 YYREEE (reference sequence). The CDR3 nucleotides are TGTGCCAGCAGCCACGACCCGGACAGGTACACAGATACGCAGTATTTT. It yields the protein CASSHDPDRYTDTQYF.

V usage is TRBV5-1 and J usage is TRBJ2-1; D may be TRBD2 (5 bases). V lost 4 bases to trimming and J lost 3 bases, with 11 bases between them. Per germline, CDR1 SGHRS and CDR2 YFSETQ. The CDR3 is 14 residues long. As DNA, the CDR3 is TGCGCCAGCAGCCGGACTGTAGACTACAATGAGCAGTTCTTC. The encoded protein is CASSRTVDYNEQFF.

DNA for the CDR3: TGTGCCAGCAGTTTGGCTAGCGGCACAGATACGCAGTATTTT. Residues: CASSLASGTDTQYF. The chain is built from TRBV27 and TRBJ2-3; maybe TRBD2 (6 bases). The germline V gene encodes CDR1 MNHEY and CDR2 SMNVEV (reference sequence). The V end was cut by 3 bases, the J end by 1 base, with 8 bases between. The length of the CDR3 is 14 residues.

This clone was seen a single time. The DNA for the CDR3 is TGTGCCAGCAGTGTAGGCGGGAATGAAAAACTGTTTTTT. Its protein is CASSVGGNEKLFF. The gene calls are TRBV2 and TRBJ1-4; D not certain. Deletions cut 4 bases from V and 5 bases from J, with 8 bases between. Germline CDR1 SNHLY, CDR2 FYNNEI. CDR3 length: 13 amino acids.

V and J are TRBV14 and TRBJ1-2, with 7 bases matching TRBD1. V lost 5 bases, J lost 7 bases, and 13 bases stayed unmatched. The germline gives CDR1 SGHDN, CDR2 FVKESK. The CDR3 has 15 amino acids. The CDR3 reads CASSIGTVDWGGYTF. The CDR3 bases are TGTGCCAGCAGCATCGGGACAGTCGACTGGGGTGGCTACACCTTC.

The chain couples TRBV7-9 to TRBJ1-6; no clear D gene. The germline CDR1 and CDR2 sequences are SEHNR and FQNEAQ (reference sequence). Trimming pared 6 bases from V and 7 bases from J, leaving 13 bases between. This CDR3 is 14 amino acids long. The CDR3 sequence is CASRGGPGNSPLHF. DNA of the CDR3: TGTGCCAGCAGAGGTGGGCCGGGAAATTCACCCCTCCACTTT.

This clone has ten or more counts. This sequence joins TRBV19 and TRBJ1-5, with 7 bases matching TRBD1. Looked up from germline, CDR1 is LNHDA and CDR2 is SQIVND (reference sequence). The CDR3 length is 16 residues. After removal of 6 bases from V and 4 bases from J, the junction contained 12 bases not matched to a gene. CDR3 nucleotide sequence: TGTGCCAGTAGCTTCGGAATAGGGGGCGGTAATCAGCCCCAGCATTTT. Its translation is CASSFGIGGGNQPQHF.

The chain uses TRBV5-1 and TRBJ2-1; 10 bases align to TRBD2. CDR1 is SGHRS and CDR2 is YFSETQ in the germline V gene. The CDR3 runs to 18 residues. With V trimmed by 3 bases and J by 5 bases, 14 bases remained unmatched. The CDR3 sequence is CASSYRVASGGVNNEQFF. The CDR3 bases are TGCGCCAGCAGCTACCGGGTGGCTAGCGGGGGCGTAAACAATGAGCAGTTCTTC.

The V gene is TRBV2, the J gene TRBJ1-2; 8 bases agree with TRBD1. Germline V gene sequence: CDR1 SNHLY, CDR2 FYNNEI. With 11 bases clipped from V and 4 bases from J, the junction kept 15 bases outside the gene matches. This CDR3 has 15 amino acids. The CDR3 protein is CAEQFLRTGSYGYTF. CDR3 nucleotide sequence: TGTGCCGAGCAATTCCTGAGGACAGGGAGCTATGGCTACACCTTC. The full variable domain, completed using reference TRBV2 and TRBJ1-2, is EPEVTQTPSHQVTQMGQEVILRCVPISNHLYFYWYRQILGQKVEFLVSFYNNEISEKSEIFDDQFSVERPDGSNFTLKIRSTKLEDSAMYFCAEQFLRTGSYGYTFGSGTRLTVV.

J is TRBJ2-7 and V is TRBV10-2, with 7 bases matching TRBD1. From germline, CDR1 is WSHSY and CDR2 SAAADI. The CDR3 runs to 15 residues. V was pared by 9 bases and J by 1 base, with 12 bases of the junction left unmatched. CDR3 sequence reads: CASAKPGQTSYEQYF. The CDR3 nucleotides are TGCGCCAGTGCCAAGCCGGGACAGACATCCTACGAGCAGTACTTC.

The chain couples TRBV28 to TRBJ2-5; 10 nucleotides agree with TRBD1. CDR1 is MDHEN and CDR2 is SYDVKM in the germline V gene. This CDR3 has 17 residues. With V trimmed by 7 bases and J by 1 base, 12 bases remained unmatched. CDR3 in DNA: TGTGCCAGCACCTTAGGAACCGGGACAGGGGTCCAAGAGACCCAGTACTTC. This codes for CASTLGTGTGVQETQYF.

The V call is TRBV7-9, the J call TRBJ2-7; D might be TRBD2 (6 bases). CDR1 is SEHNR and CDR2 is FQNEAQ in the germline V gene (reference sequence). The CDR3 is 15 amino acids. V lost 0 bases to trimming and J lost 0 bases, with 9 bases between them. CDR3 sequence: CASSLAGGSSYEQYF. Here the CDR3 DNA reads TGTGCCAGCAGCTTAGCGGGGGGTAGCTCCTACGAGCAGTACTTC.

The J gene is TRBJ2-7, the V gene TRBV11-2; D may be TRBD1 (5 bases). V was trimmed by 5 bases and J by 5 bases, leaving 25 bases between them. This CDR3 has 17 residues. In germline, CDR1 is SGHAT, CDR2 FQNNGV. The DNA for the CDR3 is TGTGCCAGCAGCCCCGGGCAGGGCGCAGCTCCAACCCACGAGCAGTACTTC. This sequence encodes CASSPGQGAAPTHEQYF.

V gene TRBV6-2 or TRBV6-3 combines with J gene TRBJ2-7, with 8 bases that match TRBD1. The V and J ends lost 5 bases and 0 bases, in that order; junction bases with no gene match: 6. The germline V gene encodes CDR1 MNHEY and CDR2 SVGEGT. This CDR3 has 15 amino acids. The CDR3 DNA follows: TGTGCCAGCAGTCAAGGGACAGGTCACTCCTACGAGCAGTACTTC. This translates into CASSQGTGHSYEQYF.

This chain uses TRBV6-1 with TRBJ1-6; possibly TRBD1 for D (5 bases). This CDR3 is 16 amino acids long. Germline CDR1 is MNHNS and CDR2 is SASEGT. Trimming shortened V by 4 bases and J by 9 bases, and 19 bases separated the two germline ends. In DNA form, the CDR3 reads TGTGCCAGCAGTGCCACGGCGGGGACGCGGACTTCACCCCTCCACTTT. Translating gives CASSATAGTRTSPLHF.

The chain's CDR3 is CASSARQGFGELFF. In DNA, the CDR3 is TGTGCCAGCAGCGCACGACAGGGGTTCGGGGAGCTGTTTTTT. This chain connects TRBV9 to TRBJ2-2; 8 bases map to TRBD1. The CDR3 contains 14 residues. Looked up from germline, CDR1 is SGDLS and CDR2 is YYNGEE. The junction had 5 bases not matched to a gene; V was cut back by 3 bases and J by 7 bases.

The V call is TRBV5-4, the J call TRBJ1-1, with TRBD1 identical over 7 bases. The V segment lost 7 bases and the J segment 5 bases; nucleotides outside the gene matches: 8. The CDR3 extends over 13 amino acids. Germline loops: CDR1 SGHNT, CDR2 YYREEE (reference sequence). CDR3 amino acids: CASLQTGRTEAFF. The CDR3 DNA is TGTGCCAGCCTTCAGACAGGGCGAACTGAAGCTTTCTTT. Drawing the rest from reference TRBV5-4 and TRBJ1-1, the complete variable domain is ETGVTQSPTHLIKTRGQQVTLRCSSQSGHNTVSWYQQALGQGPQFIFQYYREEENGRGNFPPRFSGLQFPNYSSELNVNALELDDSALYLCASLQTGRTEAFFGQGTRLTVV.

The chain has TRBV3-1 (or the pseudogene TRBV3-2) and TRBJ2-6; maybe TRBD1 (6 bases). CDR1 and CDR2 from the germline V gene are LGHDT and YNNKEL (reference sequence). The V end was cut by 3 bases, the J end by 3 bases, with 12 bases between. The CDR3 extends over 16 amino acids. The CDR3 nucleotides are TGTGCCAGCAGCCATCTGGGGGCGTATGGGGCCAACGTCCTGACTTTC. It translates to CASSHLGAYGANVLTF.

V and J are TRBV11-3 and TRBJ1-1; the match to TRBD1 covers 8 bases. Germline loops: CDR1 SGHNT, CDR2 YENEEA. V was clipped by 1 base and J by 6 bases; unmatched bases: 4. CDR3 size: 14 residues. CDR3 sequence: CASSLGQGFAEAFF. The CDR3 DNA reads as TGTGCCAGCAGCTTAGGACAGGGGTTCGCTGAAGCTTTCTTT. The variable domain in full, completed from reference TRBV11-3 and TRBJ1-1, reads EAGVVQSPRYKIIEKKQPVAFWCNPISGHNTLYWYLQNLGQGPELLIRYENEEAVDDSQLPKDRFSAERLKGVDSTLKIQPAELGDSAVYLCASSLGQGFAEAFFGQGTRLTVV.